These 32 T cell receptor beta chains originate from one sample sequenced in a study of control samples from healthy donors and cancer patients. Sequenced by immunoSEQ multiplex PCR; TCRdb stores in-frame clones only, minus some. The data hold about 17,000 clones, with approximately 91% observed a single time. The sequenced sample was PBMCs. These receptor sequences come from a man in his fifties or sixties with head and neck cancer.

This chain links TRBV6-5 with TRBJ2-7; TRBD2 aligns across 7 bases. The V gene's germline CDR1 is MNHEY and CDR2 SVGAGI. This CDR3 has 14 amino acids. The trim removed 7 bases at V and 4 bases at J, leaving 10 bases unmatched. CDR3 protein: CASTPQAGRYEQYF. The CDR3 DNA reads TGTGCCAGCACCCCCCAAGCGGGGCGGTACGAGCAGTACTTC.

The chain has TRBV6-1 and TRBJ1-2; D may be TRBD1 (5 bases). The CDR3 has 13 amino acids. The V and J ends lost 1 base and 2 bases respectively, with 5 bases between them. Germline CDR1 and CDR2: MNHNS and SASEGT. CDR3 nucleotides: TGTGCCAGCAGTGAAGGGGACAACTATGGCTACACCTTC. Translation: CASSEGDNYGYTF.

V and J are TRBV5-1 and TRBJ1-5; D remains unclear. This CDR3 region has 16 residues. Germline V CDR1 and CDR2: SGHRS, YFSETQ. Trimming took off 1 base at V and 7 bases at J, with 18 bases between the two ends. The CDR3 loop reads CASSLNSAGNGQPQHF. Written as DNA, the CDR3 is TGCGCCAGCAGCTTGAACTCTGCGGGGAATGGACAGCCCCAGCATTTT.

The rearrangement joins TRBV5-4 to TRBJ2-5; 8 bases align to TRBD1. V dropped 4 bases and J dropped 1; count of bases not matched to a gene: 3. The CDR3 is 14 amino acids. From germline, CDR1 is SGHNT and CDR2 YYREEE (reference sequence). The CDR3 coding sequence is TGTGCCAGCAGCCCTGACAGGGGCCAAGAGACCCAGTACTTC. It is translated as CASSPDRGQETQYF.

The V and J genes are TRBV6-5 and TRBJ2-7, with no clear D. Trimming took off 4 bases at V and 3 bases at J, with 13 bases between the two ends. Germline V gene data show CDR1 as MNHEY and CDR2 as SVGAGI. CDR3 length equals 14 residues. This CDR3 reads CASSFRGVHYEQYF. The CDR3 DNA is TGTGCCAGCAGTTTCCGTGGAGTACACTACGAGCAGTACTTC.

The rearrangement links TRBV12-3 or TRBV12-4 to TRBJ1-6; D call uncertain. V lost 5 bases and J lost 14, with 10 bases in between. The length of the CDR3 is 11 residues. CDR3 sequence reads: CASSSRITLHF. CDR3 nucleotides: TGTGCCAGCAGTAGCCGGATCACCCTCCACTTT.

The CDR3 is CASSPVWGQETQYF. CDR3 coding DNA: TGTGCCAGCAGCCCCGTGTGGGGGCAAGAGACCCAGTACTTC. The chain carries TRBV3-1 (or the pseudogene TRBV3-2) and TRBJ2-5; D may correspond to TRBD1 or TRBD2 (5 bases each). V was pared by 4 bases and J by 2 bases, with 11 bases between. The CDR3 runs 14 residues. Per the germline V gene, CDR1 is LGHDT and CDR2 is YNNKEL (reference sequence).

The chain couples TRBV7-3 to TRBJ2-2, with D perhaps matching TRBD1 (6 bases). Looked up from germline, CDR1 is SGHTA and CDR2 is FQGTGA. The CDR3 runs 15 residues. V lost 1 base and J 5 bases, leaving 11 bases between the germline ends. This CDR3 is CASSLRGQGTGELFF. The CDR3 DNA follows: TGTGCCAGCAGCTTAAGGGGGCAAGGGACCGGGGAGCTGTTTTTT.

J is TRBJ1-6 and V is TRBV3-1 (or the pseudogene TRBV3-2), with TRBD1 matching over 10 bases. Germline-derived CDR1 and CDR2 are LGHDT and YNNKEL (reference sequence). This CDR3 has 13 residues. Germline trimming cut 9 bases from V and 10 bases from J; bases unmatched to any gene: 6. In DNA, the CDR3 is TGTGCCAGTGGGGACAGGGGCGTGTCACCCCTCCACTTT. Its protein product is CASGDRGVSPLHF.

In DNA, the CDR3 is TGTGCCAGCAGCCTCAAGGGACAGGGAAGCGAGCAGTACTTC. It yields the protein CASSLKGQGSEQYF. The chain carries TRBV7-2 and TRBJ2-7, with 9 bases matching TRBD1. Germline values: CDR1 SGHTA, CDR2 FQGNSA. With V trimmed by 5 bases and J by 6 bases, 8 bases remained unmatched. CDR3 size: 14 residues.

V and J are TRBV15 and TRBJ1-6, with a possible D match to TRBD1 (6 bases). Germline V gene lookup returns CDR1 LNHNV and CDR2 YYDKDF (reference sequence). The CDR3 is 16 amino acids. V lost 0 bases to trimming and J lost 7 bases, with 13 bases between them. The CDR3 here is CATSRDGAGANSPLHF. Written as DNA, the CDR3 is TGTGCCACCAGCAGAGATGGGGCAGGGGCAAATTCACCCCTCCACTTT.

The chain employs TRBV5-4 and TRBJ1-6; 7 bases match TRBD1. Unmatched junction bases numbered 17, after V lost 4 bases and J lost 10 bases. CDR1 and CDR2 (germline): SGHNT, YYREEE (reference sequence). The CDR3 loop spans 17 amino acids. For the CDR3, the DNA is TGTGCCAGCAGCCCTAGGGGATCACAGGGGACGGGGTCACCCCTCCACTTT. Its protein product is CASSPRGSQGTGSPLHF.

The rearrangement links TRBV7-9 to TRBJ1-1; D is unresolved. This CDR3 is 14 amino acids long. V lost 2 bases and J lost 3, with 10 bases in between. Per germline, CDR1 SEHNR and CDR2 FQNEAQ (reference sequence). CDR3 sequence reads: CASSLSGLDTEAFF. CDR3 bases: TGTGCCAGCAGCTTATCGGGGTTGGACACTGAAGCTTTCTTT.

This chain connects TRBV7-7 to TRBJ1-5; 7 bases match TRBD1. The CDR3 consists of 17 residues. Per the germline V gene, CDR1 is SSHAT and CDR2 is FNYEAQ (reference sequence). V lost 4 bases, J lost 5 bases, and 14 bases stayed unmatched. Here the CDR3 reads CASSSPIHRGGDQPQHF. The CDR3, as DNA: TGTGCCAGCAGCTCCCCGATTCACAGGGGTGGGGATCAGCCCCAGCATTTT.

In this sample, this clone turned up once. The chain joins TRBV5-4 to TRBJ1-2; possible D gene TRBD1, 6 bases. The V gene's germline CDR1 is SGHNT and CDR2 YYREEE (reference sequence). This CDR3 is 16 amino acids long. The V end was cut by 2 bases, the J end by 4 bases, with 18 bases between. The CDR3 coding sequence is TGTGCCAGCAGCTTCATCGACAGGCCTGAGGGCTATGGCTACACCTTC. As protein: CASSFIDRPEGYGYTF.

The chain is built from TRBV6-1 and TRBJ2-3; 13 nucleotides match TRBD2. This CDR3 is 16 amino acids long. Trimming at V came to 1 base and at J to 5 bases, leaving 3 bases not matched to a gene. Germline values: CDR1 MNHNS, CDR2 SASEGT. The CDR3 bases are TGTGCCAGCAGTGAAGGACTAGCGGGGGGTGGAGATACGCAGTATTTT. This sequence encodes CASSEGLAGGGDTQYF.

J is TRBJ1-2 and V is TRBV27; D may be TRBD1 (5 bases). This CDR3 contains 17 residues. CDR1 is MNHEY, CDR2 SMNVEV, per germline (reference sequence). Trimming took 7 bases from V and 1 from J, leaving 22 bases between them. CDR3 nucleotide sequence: TGTGCCAGCACCTCCCGAGCAGGGTGGGGATTTAACTATGGCTACACCTTC. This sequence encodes CASTSRAGWGFNYGYTF.

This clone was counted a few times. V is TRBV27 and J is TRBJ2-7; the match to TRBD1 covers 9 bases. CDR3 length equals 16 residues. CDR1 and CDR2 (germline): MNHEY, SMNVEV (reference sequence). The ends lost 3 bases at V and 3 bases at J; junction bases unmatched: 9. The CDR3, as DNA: TGTGCCAGCAGTTTGGAGGGACAGGGCCCATACTACGAGCAGTACTTC. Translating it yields CASSLEGQGPYYEQYF.

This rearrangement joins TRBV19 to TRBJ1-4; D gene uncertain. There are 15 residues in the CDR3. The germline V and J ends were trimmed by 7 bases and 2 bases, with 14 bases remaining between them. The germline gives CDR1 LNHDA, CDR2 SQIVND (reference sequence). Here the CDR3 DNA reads TGTGCCAGTAAAGTACAGCCTCGTACTAATGAAAAACTGTTTTTT. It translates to CASKVQPRTNEKLFF.

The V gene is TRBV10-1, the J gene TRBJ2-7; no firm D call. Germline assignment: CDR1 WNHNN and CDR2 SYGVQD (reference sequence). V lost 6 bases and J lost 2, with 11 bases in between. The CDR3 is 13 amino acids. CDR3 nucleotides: TGCGCCAGCAGGATGGCAGGAGCCTACGAGCAGTACTTC. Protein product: CASRMAGAYEQYF.

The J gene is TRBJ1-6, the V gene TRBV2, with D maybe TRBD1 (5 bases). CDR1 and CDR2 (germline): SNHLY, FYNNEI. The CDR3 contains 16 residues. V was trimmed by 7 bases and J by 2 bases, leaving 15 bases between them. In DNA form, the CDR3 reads TGTGCCAGCAAACAGACAGCAGGGACCTATAATTCACCCCTCCACTTT. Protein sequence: CASKQTAGTYNSPLHF.

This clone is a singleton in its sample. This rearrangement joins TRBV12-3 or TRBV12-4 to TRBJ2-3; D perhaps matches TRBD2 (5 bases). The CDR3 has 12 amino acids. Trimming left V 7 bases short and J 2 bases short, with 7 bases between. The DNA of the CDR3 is TGTGCCAGCACGGAGGACACAGATACGCAGTATTTT. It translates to CASTEDTDTQYF.

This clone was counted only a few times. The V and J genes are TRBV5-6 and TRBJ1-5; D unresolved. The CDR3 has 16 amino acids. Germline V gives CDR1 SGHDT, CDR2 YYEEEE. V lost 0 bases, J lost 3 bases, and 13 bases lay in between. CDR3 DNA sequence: TGTGCCAGCAGCTTGGCCGGTCAGACCTCCAATCAGCCCCAGCATTTT. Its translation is CASSLAGQTSNQPQHF.

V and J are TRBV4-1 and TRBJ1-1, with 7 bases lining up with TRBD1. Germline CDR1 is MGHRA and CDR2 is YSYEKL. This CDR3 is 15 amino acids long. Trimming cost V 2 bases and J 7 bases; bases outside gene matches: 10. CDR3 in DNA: TGCGCCAGCAGCCAAATATATGGACAGGCTTATGAAGCTTTCTTT. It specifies CASSQIYGQAYEAFF.

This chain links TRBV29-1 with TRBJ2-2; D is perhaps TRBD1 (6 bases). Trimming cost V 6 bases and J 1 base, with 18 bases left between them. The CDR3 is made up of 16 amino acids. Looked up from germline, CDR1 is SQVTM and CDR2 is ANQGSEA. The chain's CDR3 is CSVKTGTLGNTGELFF. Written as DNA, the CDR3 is TGCAGCGTCAAAACGGGGACACTCGGGAACACCGGGGAGCTGTTTTTT.

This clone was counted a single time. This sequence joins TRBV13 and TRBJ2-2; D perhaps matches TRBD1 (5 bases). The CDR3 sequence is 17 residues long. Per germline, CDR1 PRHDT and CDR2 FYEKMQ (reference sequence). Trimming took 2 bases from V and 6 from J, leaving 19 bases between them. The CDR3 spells CASSLTFLGLVAGELFF. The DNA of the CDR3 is TGTGCCAGCAGCTTAACTTTTCTGGGGCTTGTCGCCGGGGAGCTGTTTTTT.

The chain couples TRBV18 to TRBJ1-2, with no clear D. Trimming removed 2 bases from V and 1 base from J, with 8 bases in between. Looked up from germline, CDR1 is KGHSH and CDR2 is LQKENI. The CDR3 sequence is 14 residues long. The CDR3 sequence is CASSPTASNYGYTF. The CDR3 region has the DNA TGTGCCAGCTCACCAACAGCAAGTAACTATGGCTACACCTTC.

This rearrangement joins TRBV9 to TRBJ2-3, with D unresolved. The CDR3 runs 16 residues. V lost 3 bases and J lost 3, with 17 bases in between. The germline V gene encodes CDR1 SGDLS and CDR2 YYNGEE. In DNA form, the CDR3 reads TGTGCCAGCAGCGGTTCCTTGATAGCCCCGACAGATACGCAGTATTTT. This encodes CASSGSLIAPTDTQYF.

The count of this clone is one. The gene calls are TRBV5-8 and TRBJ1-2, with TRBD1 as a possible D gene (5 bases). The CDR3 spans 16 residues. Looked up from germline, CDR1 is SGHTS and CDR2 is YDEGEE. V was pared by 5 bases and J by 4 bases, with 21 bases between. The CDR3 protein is CASRGRTSPGGYGYTF. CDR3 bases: TGTGCCAGCAGGGGGAGGACGTCCCCCGGGGGCTATGGCTACACCTTC.

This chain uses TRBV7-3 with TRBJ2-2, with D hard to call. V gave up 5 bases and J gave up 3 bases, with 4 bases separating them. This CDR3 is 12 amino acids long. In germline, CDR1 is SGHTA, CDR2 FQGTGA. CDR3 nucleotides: TGTGCCAGCAGCCCCTACACCGGGGAGCTGTTTTTT. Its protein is CASSPYTGELFF.

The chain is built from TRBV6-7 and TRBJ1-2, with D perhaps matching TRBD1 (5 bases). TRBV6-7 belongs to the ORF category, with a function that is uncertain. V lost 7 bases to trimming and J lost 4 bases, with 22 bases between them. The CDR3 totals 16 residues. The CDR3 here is CASTETPPGLIYGYTF. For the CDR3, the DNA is TGTGCCAGCACCGAGACCCCTCCGGGACTGATCTATGGCTACACCTTC.

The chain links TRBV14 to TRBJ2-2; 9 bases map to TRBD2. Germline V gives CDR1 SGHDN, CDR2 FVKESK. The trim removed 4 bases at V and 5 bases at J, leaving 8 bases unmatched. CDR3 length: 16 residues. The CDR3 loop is CASSPIAGVRTGELFF. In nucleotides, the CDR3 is TGTGCCAGCAGCCCGATAGCGGGGGTCAGGACCGGGGAGCTGTTTTTT.